The 29 T cell receptor beta chains below all came from one sample that was sequenced in a study of cytomegalovirus exposure and HLA in healthy donors. 60 Vbeta and 13 Jbeta primers were used in PCR. Profiled with immunoSEQ multiplex PCR; TCRdb holds only in-frame clones, not every one. The table lists 150,000 to 160,000 clones, roughly 74% of them singletons. The sequenced material came from PBMCs. The receptors here all came from a man between 18 and 35 years old in good health and CMV-seronegative.

In this sample, this clone turned up a few times. The chain links TRBV9 to TRBJ1-4; D uncertain. Germline assignment: CDR1 SGDLS and CDR2 YYNGEE. The CDR3 is 17 amino acids. The V and J ends lost 1 base and 5 bases respectively, with 18 bases between them. DNA for the CDR3: TGTGCCAGCAGCGTATCTAGTGGTCACTTTCAGAATGAAAAACTGTTTTTT. Translated, it gives CASSVSSGHFQNEKLFF. Looking up the rest from reference TRBV9 and TRBJ1-4 gives the full variable domain: DSGVTQTPKHLITATGQRVTLRCSPRSGDLSVYWYQQSLDQGLQFLIQYYNGEERAKGNILERFSAQQFPDLHSELNLSSLELGDSALYFCASSVSSGHFQNEKLFFGSGTQLSVL.

This clone has a handful of counts. The CDR3 DNA follows: TGTGCCAGCAGTGAGAGGGAGGGGAAGAGGGAGACCCAGTACTTC. Its protein product is CASSEREGKRETQYF. The rearrangement joins TRBV2 to TRBJ2-5, with 7 bases that match TRBD2. The CDR3 sequence is 15 residues long. Germline CDR1 reads SNHLY; CDR2 reads FYNNEI. The V segment lost 3 bases and the J segment 5 bases; nucleotides outside the gene matches: 9.

This rearrangement joins TRBV5-4 to TRBJ2-3, with 9 bases matching TRBD2. V lost 4 bases, J lost 0 bases, and 9 bases stayed unmatched. CDR1 and CDR2 (germline): SGHNT, YYREEE (reference sequence). This CDR3 region has 17 residues. The CDR3 sequence: CASSRPVAGVSTDTQYF. In DNA, the CDR3 is TGTGCCAGCAGCAGACCCGTAGCGGGGGTAAGCACAGATACGCAGTATTTT.

In its sample, this clone was seen a few times. The chain links TRBV18 to TRBJ2-7; D not resolved. CDR1 and CDR2 from the germline V gene are KGHSH and LQKENI. CDR3 size: 15 residues. V shed 6 bases and J shed 0 bases, with 15 bases lying between them. The chain's CDR3 is CASSLSFGDSYEQYF. The CDR3 coding sequence is TGTGCCAGCTCCCTGAGTTTTGGAGACTCCTACGAGCAGTACTTC. Supplemented by reference TRBV18 and TRBJ2-7, the full variable domain reads NAGVMQNPRHLVRRRGQEARLRCSPMKGHSHVYWYRQLPEEGLKFMVYLQKENIIDESGMPKERFSAEFPKEGPSILRIQQVVRGDSAAYFCASSLSFGDSYEQYFGPGTRLTVT.

This chain connects TRBV5-1 to TRBJ2-3, with D perhaps TRBD2 (6 bases). Trimming pared 7 bases from V and 5 bases from J, leaving 8 bases between. The CDR3 consists of 11 residues. Germline CDR1 SGHRS, CDR2 YFSETQ. Written as DNA, the CDR3 is TGCGCCAGCCGGGGGATAGATACGCAGTATTTT. This encodes CASRGIDTQYF.

The chain employs TRBV5-6 and TRBJ2-4, with 7 bases fitting TRBD1. The CDR3 has 14 amino acids. With V trimmed by 1 base and J by 4 bases, 2 bases remained unmatched. Germline lookup yields CDR1 SGHDT and CDR2 YYEEEE. The chain's CDR3 is CASSLQGVKNIQYF. The CDR3 region has the DNA TGTGCCAGCAGCTTGCAGGGGGTGAAAAACATTCAGTACTTC.

The V and J genes are TRBV25-1 and TRBJ2-7; perhaps TRBD2 as D (6 bases). In germline, CDR1 is MGHDK, CDR2 SYGVNS. This CDR3 is built from 17 residues. V was trimmed by 4 bases and J by 2 bases, leaving 21 bases between them. The CDR3 DNA sequence: TGTGCCAGCAGTGCTACAGGAGGTTACCGGGGGACCTACGAGCAGTACTTC. Protein sequence: CASSATGGYRGTYEQYF.

The genes are TRBV6-5 and TRBJ1-3, with a weak D call TRBD1 (6 bases). With 0 bases removed from V and 4 bases from J, the gap between germline ends came to 10 bases. In germline, CDR1 is MNHEY, CDR2 SVGAGI. The CDR3 loop spans 15 amino acids. CDR3 in amino acids: CASSYSGAPGNTIYF. The CDR3 region has the DNA TGTGCCAGCAGTTACTCGGGGGCGCCCGGAAACACCATATATTTT.

The chain uses TRBV6-5 and TRBJ2-2; 9 bases fit TRBD1. The CDR3 has 15 residues. The V and J ends lost 5 bases and 4 bases, in that order; junction bases with no gene match: 5. Per germline, CDR1 MNHEY and CDR2 SVGAGI. CDR3 protein: CASSPGTGTTGELFF. As DNA, the CDR3 is TGTGCCAGCAGTCCCGGGACAGGGACCACCGGGGAGCTGTTTTTT.

V is TRBV4-3 and J is TRBJ2-7; tentative D call: TRBD2 (6 bases). Trimming pared 3 bases from V and 2 bases from J, leaving 14 bases between. CDR1 LGHNA and CDR2 YSLEER come from the germline V gene. This CDR3 contains 15 residues. CDR3 DNA: TGCGCCAGCAGCCAGGACCGGGACTCGACCTACGAGCAGTACTTC. It encodes CASSQDRDSTYEQYF.

The rearrangement joins TRBV4-3 to TRBJ2-1, with D uncertain. V was clipped by 1 base and J by 4 bases, with 8 bases between them. The CDR3 is 14 residues long. Germline assignment: CDR1 LGHNA and CDR2 YSLEER. CDR3 in DNA: TGCGCCAGCAGCCAAGGTTACGGGTACAATGAGCAGTTCTTC. Its translation is CASSQGYGYNEQFF.

This chain links TRBV5-1 with TRBJ2-5, with D possibly being TRBD2 (6 bases). The CDR3 is 15 residues long. Trimming took 6 bases from V and 1 from J, leaving 16 bases between them. Germline CDR1 and CDR2: SGHRS and YFSETQ. CDR3 amino acids: CASKPPGAVQETQYF. CDR3 sequence (DNA): TGCGCCAGCAAACCCCCGGGAGCGGTCCAAGAGACCCAGTACTTC.

The CDR3 sequence: CASSLQGAEKLFF. CDR3 in DNA: TGCGCCAGCAGCTTACAGGGGGCTGAAAAACTGTTTTTT. The rearrangement uses TRBV5-1 and TRBJ1-4; 9 bases agree with TRBD1. The CDR3 is made up of 13 amino acids. J gave up 7 bases and V 2 bases, and 0 bases lay outside the gene matches. In germline, CDR1 is SGHRS, CDR2 YFSETQ. Using reference TRBV5-1 and TRBJ1-4 for the parts outside the CDR3, the full variable domain is KAGVTQTPRYLIKTRGQQVTLSCSPISGHRSVSWYQQTPGQGLQFLFEYFSETQRNKGNFPGRFSGRQFSNSRSEMNVSTLELGDSALYLCASSLQGAEKLFFGSGTQLSVL.

The CDR3 protein is CASSQGGGGASDTQYF. CDR3 in DNA: TGCGCCAGCAGCCAAGGCGGCGGGGGGGCTTCAGATACGCAGTATTTT. The gene calls are TRBV4-1 and TRBJ2-3, with 9 nucleotides matching TRBD2. J was trimmed by 4 bases and V by 1 base; bases with no gene match: 6. CDR3 length equals 16 residues. Germline CDR1 MGHRA, CDR2 YSYEKL.

The V call is TRBV6-1, the J call TRBJ2-7; TRBD2 matches at 7 bases. This CDR3 region has 15 residues. Per the germline V gene, CDR1 is MNHNS and CDR2 is SASEGT. The J segment lost 2 bases and the V segment lost 1 base, leaving 5 bases of the junction unmatched. The CDR3 sequence: CASSEGLAAAYEQYV. The CDR3 DNA is TGTGCCAGCAGTGAAGGGCTAGCGGCGGCCTACGAGCAGTACGTC.

A word on this clone: The germline gene is not matched at one end of the junction; a read error may be the cause. The chain joins TRBV7-9 to TRBJ2-6, with 9 bases that match TRBD1. Germline V gene sequence: CDR1 SEHNR, CDR2 FQNEAQ (reference sequence). The CDR3 has 18 residues. In DNA form, the CDR3 reads TGTGCCAGCAGCCCCCAGACAGGGGGAGCATTTGGGGCCAACGGCCTGACTTTC. Its translation: CASSPQTGGAFGANGLTF.

V and J are TRBV7-9 and TRBJ2-6; D ambiguous. V lost 4 bases to trimming and J lost 0 bases, with 13 bases between them. The germline V gene encodes CDR1 SEHNR and CDR2 FQNEAQ (reference sequence). CDR3 length: 17 residues. CDR3 protein: CASSSPDGLSGANVLTF. The CDR3 nucleotides are TGTGCCAGCAGCTCACCAGATGGCCTCTCTGGGGCCAACGTCCTGACTTTC.

The chain links TRBV19 to TRBJ2-5; unclear D gene. Looked up from germline, CDR1 is LNHDA and CDR2 is SQIVND (reference sequence). V gave up 0 bases and J gave up 6 bases, with 11 bases separating them. There are 14 residues in the CDR3. The CDR3 DNA is TGTGCCAGTAGTATAGATCTATCCCCCAAGACCCAGTACTTC. It specifies CASSIDLSPKTQYF.

The CDR3 region is CASSVRIVGQGANQPQHF. CDR3 nucleotides: TGTGCCAGTAGTGTTCGTATCGTAGGACAGGGGGCAAATCAGCCCCAGCATTTT. The V call is TRBV19, the J call TRBJ1-5; TRBD1 aligns across 11 bases. The CDR3 length is 18 residues. In germline, CDR1 is LNHDA, CDR2 SQIVND (reference sequence). V was pared by 5 bases and J by 4 bases, with 13 bases of the junction left unmatched.

This clone is a singleton in its sample. The chain carries TRBV5-1 and TRBJ2-2; 8 bases match TRBD1. Trimming cost V 4 bases and J 6 bases; bases outside gene matches: 8. The CDR3 contains 15 residues. Germline assignment: CDR1 SGHRS and CDR2 YFSETQ. The CDR3 sequence: CASSPDRGSAGELFF. CDR3 bases: TGCGCCAGCAGCCCCGACAGGGGATCGGCCGGGGAGCTGTTTTTT.

The J gene is TRBJ1-2, the V gene TRBV5-4; D gene unclear. Germline CDR1 reads SGHNT; CDR2 reads YYREEE (reference sequence). The length of the CDR3 is 14 residues. The V end lost 0 bases, the J end lost 5 bases, and 11 bases lay between the germline ends. DNA for the CDR3: TGTGCCAGCAGCTTGGCCAGTCCCTGGTATGGCTACACCTTC. Residues: CASSLASPWYGYTF.

This clone was detected only once. The chain has TRBV18 and TRBJ1-1; 7 bases are a match to TRBD1. V shed 3 bases, J shed 4 bases, and the junction held 5 bases outside the gene matches. The germline gives CDR1 KGHSH, CDR2 LQKENI. The CDR3 is made up of 14 amino acids. The CDR3 reads CASSPTGQRTEAFF. DNA of the CDR3: TGTGCCAGCTCACCGACAGGGCAACGCACTGAAGCTTTCTTT.

The rearrangement joins TRBV7-9 to TRBJ2-3, with D maybe TRBD2 (5 bases). V was shortened by 4 bases and J by 1 base, with 12 bases between the two germline ends. In germline, CDR1 is SEHNR, CDR2 FQNEAQ (reference sequence). This CDR3 is 15 amino acids long. The DNA of the CDR3 is TGTGCCAGCAGCTCCGGGGTGGGCGGCACAGATACGCAGTATTTT. It encodes CASSSGVGGTDTQYF.

This clone has a single count. The CDR3 spells CASSYSNQATEAFF. The CDR3 DNA follows: TGTGCCAGCAGTTACTCGAACCAGGCCACTGAAGCTTTCTTT. V usage is TRBV6-5 and J usage is TRBJ1-1; D unclear. The CDR3 runs to 14 residues. The V gene's germline CDR1 is MNHEY and CDR2 SVGAGI. Between the trimmed V and J ends, which lost 0 bases and 4 bases, there was a span of 9 bases.

The CDR3 DNA reads as TGTGCCAGCAGTGGCGACTGGAACACTGAAGCTTTCTTT. Protein: CASSGDWNTEAFF. The rearrangement links TRBV25-1 to TRBJ1-1; D is uncertain. The length of the CDR3 is 13 residues. Trimming shortened V by 4 bases and J by 1 base, and 7 bases separated the two germline ends. CDR1 and CDR2 (germline): MGHDK, SYGVNS.

The V and J genes are TRBV27 and TRBJ2-7, with D perhaps matching TRBD1 (5 bases). V shed 6 bases and J shed 5 bases, with 14 bases lying between them. The CDR3 is 13 amino acids. Germline CDR1 MNHEY, CDR2 SMNVEV (reference sequence). The CDR3 sequence is CASRYSGSHEQYF. As DNA, the CDR3 is TGTGCCAGCAGATATTCAGGGTCCCACGAGCAGTACTTC.

The chain recombines TRBV6-5 with TRBJ1-1; D not certain. Germline V gene lookup returns CDR1 MNHEY and CDR2 SVGAGI. V lost 8 bases and J lost 5, with 15 bases in between. The CDR3 extends over 13 amino acids. CDR3 DNA: TGTGCCAGCTTTTCCATCGGAGGGACTGAAGCTTTCTTT. Amino acids: CASFSIGGTEAFF.

This chain connects TRBV19 to TRBJ1-6; D is possibly TRBD1 (5 bases). CDR1 and CDR2 (germline): LNHDA, SQIVND (reference sequence). This CDR3 has 12 amino acids. The V gene lost 7 bases and the J gene lost 4 bases, with 5 bases spanning the gap. CDR3 bases: TGTGCCAGTACAGGGTATAATTCACCCCTCCACTTT. Its translation: CASTGYNSPLHF.

This clone was seen only once. V usage is TRBV7-9 and J usage is TRBJ2-3, with D maybe TRBD2 (5 bases). The length of the CDR3 is 15 residues. Germline CDR1 reads SEHNR; CDR2 reads FQNEAQ (reference sequence). V gave up 5 bases and J gave up 1 base, with 13 bases separating them. In DNA form, the CDR3 reads TGTGCCAGCAGCCCCGTCGGAGGAGGCACAGATACGCAGTATTTT. Protein product: CASSPVGGGTDTQYF.